The present T cell receptor (beta chain) was sequenced within a study of T cells in tumors and immune-related adverse events. Libraries were prepared by immunoSEQ multiplex PCR; TCRdb keeps only in-frame clonotypes and omits some of them. In the table there are under 10,000 clones, 94% of which are singletons. Sequenced here: lymph node tissue, sampled from a patient treated with anti-PD-1 therapy. The receptor was derived from a female donor with metastatic renal cell carcinoma.

CDR3 residues: CASSFSGELFF. The DNA for the CDR3 is TGTGCCAGCAGCTTTTCCGGGGAGCTGTTTTTT. The chain employs TRBV5-6 and TRBJ2-2; no clear D gene. Trimming removed 2 bases at V and 6 bases at J, with 2 bases between. CDR3 length: 11 residues. Germline V gene data show CDR1 as SGHDT and CDR2 as YYEEEE.